This T cell receptor (beta chain) was identified during a study of OX40 agonist ivuxolimab in advanced cancers. Study as a whole: Having had anti-PD-1, anti-PD-L1 or anti-CTLA-4 therapy before was allowed, and roughly 40% had some. Three partial responders included one hepatocellular carcinoma patient and two cutaneous melanoma patients.

Repertoires were generated with immunoSEQ multiplex PCR, while TCRdb's copy carries only in-frame clones and drops some. The sample comprises about 40,000 clones, around 87% of which are singletons, and roughly 3.6% rests with the top ten. V lost 8 bases and J 6 bases, leaving 19 bases between the germline ends. The CDR3 is made up of 14 amino acids. CDR1 is MNHEY and CDR2 is SVGAGI in the germline V gene. This clone was recorded only once. The sequence derives from an adult with an advanced solid tumor such as melanoma, head and neck, liver or kidney cancer. This specimen was CD4+ or CD8+ T cells sorted from blood, taken in a trial of the OX40 agonist ivuxolimab. The V and J genes are TRBV6-5 and TRBJ1-1; D might be TRBD1 (5 bases). The CDR3 reads CASRNQGPGAEAFF. In DNA form, the CDR3 reads TGTGCCAGCCGGAATCAGGGTCCTGGCGCTGAAGCTTTCTTT.